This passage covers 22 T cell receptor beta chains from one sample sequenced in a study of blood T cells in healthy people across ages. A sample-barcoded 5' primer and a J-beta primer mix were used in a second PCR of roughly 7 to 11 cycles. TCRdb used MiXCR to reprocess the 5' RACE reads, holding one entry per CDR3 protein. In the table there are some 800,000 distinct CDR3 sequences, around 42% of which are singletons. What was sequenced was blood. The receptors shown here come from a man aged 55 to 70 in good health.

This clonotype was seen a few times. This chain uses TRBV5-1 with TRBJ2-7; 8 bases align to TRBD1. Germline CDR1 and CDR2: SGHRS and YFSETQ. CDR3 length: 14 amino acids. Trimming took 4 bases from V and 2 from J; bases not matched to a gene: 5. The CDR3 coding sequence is TGCGCCAGCAGCACAACAGGGGGTACCTACGAGCAGTACTTC. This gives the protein CASSTTGGTYEQYF.

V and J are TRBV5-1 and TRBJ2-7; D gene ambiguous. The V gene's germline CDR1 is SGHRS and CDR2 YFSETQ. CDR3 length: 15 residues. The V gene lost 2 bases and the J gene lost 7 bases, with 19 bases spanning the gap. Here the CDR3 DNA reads TGCGCCAGCAGCTTCCCGGATACACCCTACAATGAGCAGTACTTC. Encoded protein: CASSFPDTPYNEQYF.

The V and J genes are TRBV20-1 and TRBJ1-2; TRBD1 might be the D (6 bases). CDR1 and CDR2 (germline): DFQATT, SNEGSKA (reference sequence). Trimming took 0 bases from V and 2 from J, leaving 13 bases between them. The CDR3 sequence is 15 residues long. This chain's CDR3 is CSARDQAGANYGYTF. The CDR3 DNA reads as TGCAGTGCTAGAGATCAGGCAGGGGCGAACTATGGCTACACCTTC.

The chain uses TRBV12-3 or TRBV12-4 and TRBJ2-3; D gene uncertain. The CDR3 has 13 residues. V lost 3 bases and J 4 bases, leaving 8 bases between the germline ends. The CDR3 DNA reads TGTGCCAGCAGTTTGATGCACGCAGATACGCAGTATTTT. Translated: CASSLMHADTQYF.

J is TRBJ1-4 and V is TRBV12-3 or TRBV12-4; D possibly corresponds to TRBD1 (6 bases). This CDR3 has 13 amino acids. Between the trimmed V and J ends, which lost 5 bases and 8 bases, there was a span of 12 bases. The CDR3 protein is CASSPTGYEKLFF. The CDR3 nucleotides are TGTGCCAGCAGTCCCACAGGGTACGAAAAACTGTTTTTT.

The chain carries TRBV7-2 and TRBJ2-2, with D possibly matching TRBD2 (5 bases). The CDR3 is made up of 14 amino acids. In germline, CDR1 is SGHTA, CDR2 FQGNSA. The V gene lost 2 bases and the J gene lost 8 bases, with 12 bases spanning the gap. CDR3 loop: CASSLHGLLGELFF. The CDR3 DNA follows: TGTGCCAGCAGCTTACACGGACTCTTGGGGGAGCTGTTTTTT.

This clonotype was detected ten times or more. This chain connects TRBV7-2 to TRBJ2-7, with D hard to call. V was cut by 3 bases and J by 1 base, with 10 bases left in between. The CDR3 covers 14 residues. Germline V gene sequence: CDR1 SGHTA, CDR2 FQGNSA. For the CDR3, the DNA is TGTGCCAGCAGCTTCAATAGATTATCCTACGAGCAGTACTTC. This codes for CASSFNRLSYEQYF.

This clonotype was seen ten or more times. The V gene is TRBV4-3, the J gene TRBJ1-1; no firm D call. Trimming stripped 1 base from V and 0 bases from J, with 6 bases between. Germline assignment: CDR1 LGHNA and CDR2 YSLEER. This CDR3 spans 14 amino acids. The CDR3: CASSQGRMNTEAFF. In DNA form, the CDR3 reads TGCGCCAGCAGCCAAGGACGGATGAACACTGAAGCTTTCTTT.

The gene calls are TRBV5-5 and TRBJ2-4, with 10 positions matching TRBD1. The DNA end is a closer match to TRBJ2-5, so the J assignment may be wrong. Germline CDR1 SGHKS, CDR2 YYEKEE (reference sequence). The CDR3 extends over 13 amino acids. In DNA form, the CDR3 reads TGTGCCAGCAGAGGGACAGGGGTAGAGACCCAGTACTTC. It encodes CASRGTGVETQYF.

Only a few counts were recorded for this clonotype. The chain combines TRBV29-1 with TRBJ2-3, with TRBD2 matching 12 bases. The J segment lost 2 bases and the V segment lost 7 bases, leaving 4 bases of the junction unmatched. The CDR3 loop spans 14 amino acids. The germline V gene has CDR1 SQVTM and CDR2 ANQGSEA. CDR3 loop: CSGGLAGFTDTQYF. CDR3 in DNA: TGCAGCGGCGGACTAGCGGGATTCACAGATACGCAGTATTTT.

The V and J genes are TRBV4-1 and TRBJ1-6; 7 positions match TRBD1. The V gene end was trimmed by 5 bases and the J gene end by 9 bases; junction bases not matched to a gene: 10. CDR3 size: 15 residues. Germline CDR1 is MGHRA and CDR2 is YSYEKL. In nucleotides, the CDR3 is TGCGCCAGCAGCGCCACACGGACAGGTCTTTCACCCCTCCACTTT. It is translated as CASSATRTGLSPLHF.

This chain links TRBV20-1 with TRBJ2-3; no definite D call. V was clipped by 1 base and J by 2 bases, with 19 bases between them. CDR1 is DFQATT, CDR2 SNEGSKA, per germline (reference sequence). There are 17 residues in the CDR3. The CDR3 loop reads CSARGLLQSGHTDTQYF. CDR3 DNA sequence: TGCAGTGCTAGAGGCCTCCTCCAGTCGGGCCACACAGATACGCAGTATTTT.

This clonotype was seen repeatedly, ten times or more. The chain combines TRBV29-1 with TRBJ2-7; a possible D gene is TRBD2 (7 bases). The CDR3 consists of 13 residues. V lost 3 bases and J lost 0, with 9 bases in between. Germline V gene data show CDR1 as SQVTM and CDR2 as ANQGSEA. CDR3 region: CSVEGGGSYEQYF. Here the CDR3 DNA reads TGCAGCGTTGAGGGAGGGGGCTCCTACGAGCAGTACTTC.

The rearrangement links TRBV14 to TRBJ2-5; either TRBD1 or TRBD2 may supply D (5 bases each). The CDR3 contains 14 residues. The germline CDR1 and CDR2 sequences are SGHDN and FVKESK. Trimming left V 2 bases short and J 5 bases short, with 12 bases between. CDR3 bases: TGTGCCAGCAGCCAAATGGGGGTTGGTGAGACCCAGTACTTC. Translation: CASSQMGVGETQYF.

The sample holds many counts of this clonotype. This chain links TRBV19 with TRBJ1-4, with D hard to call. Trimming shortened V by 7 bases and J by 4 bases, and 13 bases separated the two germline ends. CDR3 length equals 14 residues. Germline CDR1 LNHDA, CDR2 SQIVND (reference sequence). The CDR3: CASTTDGSNEKLFF. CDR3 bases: TGTGCCAGTACCACCGATGGAAGTAATGAAAAACTGTTTTTT.

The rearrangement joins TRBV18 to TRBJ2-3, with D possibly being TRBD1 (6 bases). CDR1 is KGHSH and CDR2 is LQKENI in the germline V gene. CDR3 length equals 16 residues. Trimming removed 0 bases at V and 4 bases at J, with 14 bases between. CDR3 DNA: TGTGCCAGCTCACCACCTAACAGGGCGATGTCAGATACGCAGTATTTT. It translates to CASSPPNRAMSDTQYF. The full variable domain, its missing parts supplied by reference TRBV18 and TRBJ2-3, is NAGVMQNPRHLVRRRGQEARLRCSPMKGHSHVYWYRQLPEEGLKFMVYLQKENIIDESGMPKERFSAEFPKEGPSILRIQQVVRGDSAAYFCASSPPNRAMSDTQYFGPGTRLTVL.

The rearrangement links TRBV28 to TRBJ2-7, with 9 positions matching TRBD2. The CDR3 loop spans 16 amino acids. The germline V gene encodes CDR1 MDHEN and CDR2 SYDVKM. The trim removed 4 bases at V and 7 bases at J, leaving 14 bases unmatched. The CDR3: CASSSLGLARFNEQYF. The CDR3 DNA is TGTGCCAGCAGTTCTCTCGGACTAGCGAGGTTCAATGAGCAGTACTTC.

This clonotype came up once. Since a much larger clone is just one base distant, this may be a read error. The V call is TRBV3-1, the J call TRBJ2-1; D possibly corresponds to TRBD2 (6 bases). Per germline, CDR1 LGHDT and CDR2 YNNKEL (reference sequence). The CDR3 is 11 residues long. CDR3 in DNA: TGTGCCGGCAGGCGCGCGGGGGAGCAGTTCTTC. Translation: CAGRRAGEQFF.

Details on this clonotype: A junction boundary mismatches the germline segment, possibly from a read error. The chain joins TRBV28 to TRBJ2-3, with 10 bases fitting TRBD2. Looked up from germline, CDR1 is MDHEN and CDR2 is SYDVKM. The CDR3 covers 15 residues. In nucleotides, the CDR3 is TGTGCCGGCAGGGCTAGCGGGGGAAGCACAGATACGCAGTATTTT. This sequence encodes CAGRASGGSTDTQYF.

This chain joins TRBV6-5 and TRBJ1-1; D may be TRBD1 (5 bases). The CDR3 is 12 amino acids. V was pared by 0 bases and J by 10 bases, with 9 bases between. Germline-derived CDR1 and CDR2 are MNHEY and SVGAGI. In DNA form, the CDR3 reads TGTGCCAGCAGTTACTCGGGGGACGCAGCTTTCTTT. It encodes CASSYSGDAAFF.

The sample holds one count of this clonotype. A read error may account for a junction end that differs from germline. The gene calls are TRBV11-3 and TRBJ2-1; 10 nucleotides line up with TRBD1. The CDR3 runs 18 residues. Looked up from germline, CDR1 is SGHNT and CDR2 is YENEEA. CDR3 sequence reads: CAGSLWTGGWSVNNEQFF. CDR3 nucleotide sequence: TGTGCCGGCAGCTTATGGACAGGGGGATGGTCGGTGAACAATGAGCAGTTCTTC.

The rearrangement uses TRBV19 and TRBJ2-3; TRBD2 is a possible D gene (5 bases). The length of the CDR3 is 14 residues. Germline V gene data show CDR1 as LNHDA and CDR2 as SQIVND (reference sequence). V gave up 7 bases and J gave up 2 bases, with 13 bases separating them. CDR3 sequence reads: CASNQRRVTDTQYF. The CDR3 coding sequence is TGTGCCAGTAACCAGAGGCGGGTCACAGATACGCAGTATTTT.